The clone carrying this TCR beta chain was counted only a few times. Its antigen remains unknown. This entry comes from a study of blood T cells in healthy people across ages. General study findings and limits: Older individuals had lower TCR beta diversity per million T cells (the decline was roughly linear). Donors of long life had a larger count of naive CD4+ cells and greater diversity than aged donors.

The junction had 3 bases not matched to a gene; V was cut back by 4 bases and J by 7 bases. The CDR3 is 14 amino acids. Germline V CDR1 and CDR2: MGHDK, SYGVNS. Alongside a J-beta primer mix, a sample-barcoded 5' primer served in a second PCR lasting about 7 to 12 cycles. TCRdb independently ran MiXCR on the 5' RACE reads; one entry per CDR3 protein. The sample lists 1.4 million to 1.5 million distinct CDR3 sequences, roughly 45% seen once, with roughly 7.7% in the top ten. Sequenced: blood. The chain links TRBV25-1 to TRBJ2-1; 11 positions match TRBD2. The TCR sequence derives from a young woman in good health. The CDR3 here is CASSGGTSGNEQFF. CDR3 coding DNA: TGTGCCAGCAGTGGGGGGACTAGCGGAAATGAGCAGTTCTTC. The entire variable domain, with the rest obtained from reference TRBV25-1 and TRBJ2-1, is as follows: EADIYQTPRYLVIGTGKKITLECSQTMGHDKMYWYQQDPGMELHLIHYSYGVNSTEKGDLSSESTVSRIRTEHFPLTLESARPSHTSQYLCASSGGTSGNEQFFGPGTRLTVL.